This is a list of T cell receptor beta chains from one sample in a study of blood T cell repertoires in COVID-19. Clones were read by immunoSEQ multiplex PCR, and TCRdb kept only the in-frame ones, dropping some. The sample lists under 250,000 clones, around 88% occurring once. The sample comprised peripheral blood. Source of these receptors: a man between 35 and 55 years old with active or convalescent COVID-19. Both conserved end residues are trimmed from each CDR3.

j_call: TRBJ2-7; v_call: TRBV5-1; cdr3_aa: ASSLGHGQGARSEQY
j_call: TRBJ1-2; v_call: TRBV18; cdr3_aa: ASSPPGQGFYGYT
j_call: TRBJ2-2; v_call: TRBV7-6; cdr3_aa: ASSYGQGINTGELF
j_call: TRBJ2-7; v_call: TRBV20-1; cdr3_aa: SASIGETYEQY
j_call: TRBJ2-3; v_call: TRBV5-8; cdr3_aa: ASSLGSGGFTDTQY
j_call: TRBJ1-6; v_call: TRBV11-3; cdr3_aa: ASSLEVMSPLH
j_call: TRBJ2-7; v_call: TRBV6-2/TRBV6-3; cdr3_aa: ASSYSQGYEQY
j_call: TRBJ1-6; v_call: TRBV28; cdr3_aa: ASSYRAASPLH
j_call: TRBJ2-7; v_call: TRBV11-3; cdr3_aa: ASSGWTGRDEQY
j_call: TRBJ2-1; v_call: TRBV25-1; cdr3_aa: ASSELGGGMDNEQF
j_call: TRBJ2-4; v_call: TRBV11-3; cdr3_aa: ASSLADSINIQY
j_call: TRBJ2-7; v_call: TRBV4-2; cdr3_aa: ASSQDKGDPSYEQY
j_call: TRBJ1-4; v_call: TRBV11-2; cdr3_aa: ASSHRGFDEKLF
j_call: TRBJ1-1; v_call: TRBV19; cdr3_aa: ASAIGLINTEAF